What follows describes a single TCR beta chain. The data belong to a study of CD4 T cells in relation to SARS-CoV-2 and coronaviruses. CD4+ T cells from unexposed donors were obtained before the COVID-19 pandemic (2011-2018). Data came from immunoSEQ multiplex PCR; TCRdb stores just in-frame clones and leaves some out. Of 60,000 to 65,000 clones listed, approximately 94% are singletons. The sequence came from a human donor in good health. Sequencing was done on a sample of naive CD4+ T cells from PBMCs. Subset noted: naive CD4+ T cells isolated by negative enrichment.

The CDR3 sequence: CASSRQGLDEKLFF. The CDR3 DNA reads as TGTGCCAGCAGTCGACAGGGGTTAGATGAAAAACTGTTTTTT. The rearrangement uses TRBV27 and TRBJ1-4; 8 nucleotides match TRBD1. V gave up 5 bases and J gave up 6 bases; unmatched junction bases: 5. CDR3 length: 14 amino acids. Germline CDR1 is MNHEY and CDR2 is SMNVEV (reference sequence). Together with reference TRBV27 and TRBJ1-4, the CDR3 gives the full variable domain: EAQVTQNPRYLITVTGKKLTVTCSQNMNHEYMSWYRQDPGLGLRQIYYSMNVEVTDKGDVPEGYKVSRKEKRNFPLILESPSPNQTSLYFCASSRQGLDEKLFFGSGTQLSVL.